This is a list of T cell receptor beta chains from one sample in a study of shared clonotypes between healthy human individuals. Using immunoSEQ multiplex PCR, the repertoire was profiled, and TCRdb retains in-frame clones only, with some absent. The repertoire includes approximately 2,000,000 clones, 85% to 95% of them detected once, and approximately 0.39% sits in the top ten. The sequenced material came from naive CD4+ T cells from PBMCs. Source of these receptors: a man aged 18 to 29 in good health. Some clones in this sample may be carry-over from other donors' samples. The CDR3 runs from the conserved cysteine through the conserved F or W. Each record gives: clone size, J gene, D gene, V gene, CDR3 protein, CDR3 DNA. A D gene is named only where the DNA matches it firmly. The size field is filled for only some rows; it gives once, few, many or a size class.

size: .; J: TRBJ2-1; D: TRBD1; V: TRBV13; CDR3: CASSTRQGAIYNEQFF; DNA: TGTGCCAGCAGCACCAGACAGGGGGCAATCTACAATGAGCAGTTCTTC
size: .; J: TRBJ2-1; D: TRBD2; V: TRBV6-5; CDR3: CASSFGLVAYNEQFF; DNA: TGTGCCAGCAGTTTCGGACTAGTTGCTTACAATGAGCAGTTCTTC
size: .; J: TRBJ2-6; D: TRBD1; V: TRBV30; CDR3: CAWSGTGGVGANVLTF; DNA: TGTGCCTGGAGTGGGACAGGGGGCGTTGGGGCCAACGTCCTGACTTTC
size: .; J: TRBJ1-1; D: .; V: TRBV5-1; CDR3: CASSLGGRGSGLTEAFF; DNA: TGCGCCAGCAGCTTGGGAGGTAGGGGGTCTGGGCTCACTGAAGCTTTCTTT
size: .; J: TRBJ2-7; D: .; V: TRBV5-6; CDR3: CASSSGARVTYEQYF; DNA: TGTGCCAGCAGCTCAGGGGCCAGGGTGACCTACGAGCAGTACTTC
size: .; J: TRBJ1-1; D: .; V: TRBV5-4; CDR3: CASRPRATTTEAFF; DNA: TGTGCCAGCAGGCCGCGGGCCACGACCACTGAAGCTTTCTTT
size: .; J: TRBJ1-2; D: .; V: TRBV5-4; CDR3: CASSSSGGGNGYTF; DNA: TGTGCCAGCAGCTCTTCGGGGGGCGGCAACGGCTACACCTTC
size: .; J: TRBJ2-1; D: TRBD2; V: TRBV19; CDR3: CASSTPTSGRFNEQFF; DNA: TGTGCCAGTAGTACCCCGACTAGCGGGAGATTTAATGAGCAGTTCTTC
size: .; J: TRBJ2-7; D: TRBD2; V: TRBV12-5; CDR3: CASGLAATSGQPTYEQYF; DNA: TGTGCTAGTGGTTTGGCAGCAACTAGCGGTCAACCGACCTACGAGCAGTACTTC
size: .; J: TRBJ1-4; D: .; V: TRBV30; CDR3: CAWRLKTGAGKLFF; DNA: TGTGCCTGGAGGCTGAAGACGGGGGCTGGGAAACTGTTTTTT
size: .; J: TRBJ2-1; D: .; V: TRBV6-6; CDR3: CASSPSTAKSYNEQFF; DNA: TGTGCCAGCAGTCCGTCTACCGCGAAATCTTACAATGAGCAGTTCTTC
size: .; J: TRBJ1-5; D: .; V: TRBV30; CDR3: CAWSDFMVGNQPQHF; DNA: TGTGCCTGGAGTGATTTTATGGTGGGCAATCAGCCCCAGCATTTT
size: .; J: TRBJ2-1; D: TRBD2; V: TRBV23-1; CDR3: CASSPRTSGTYNEQFF; DNA: TGCGCCAGCAGTCCCCGGACTAGCGGGACCTACAATGAGCAGTTCTTC
size: once; J: TRBJ2-7; D: .; V: TRBV5-1; CDR3: CASSLAGGGDGIMSEQYF; DNA: TGCGCCAGCAGCTTGGCCGGGGGCGGCGACGGTATCATGAGCGAGCAGTACTTC
size: .; J: TRBJ2-1; D: TRBD2; V: TRBV7-3; CDR3: CASSLSRTSGRNEQFF; DNA: TGTGCCAGCAGCTTAAGTAGGACTAGCGGGAGGAATGAGCAGTTCTTC
size: .; J: TRBJ2-6; D: TRBD1; V: TRBV5-1; CDR3: CASSPSGRGQSGANVLTF; DNA: TGCGCCAGCAGCCCGTCGGGCAGGGGGCAGAGTGGGGCCAACGTCCTGACTTTC
size: .; J: TRBJ2-7; D: .; V: TRBV6-1; CDR3: CASRELVDSYEQYF; DNA: TGTGCCAGCAGGGAATTAGTTGACTCCTACGAGCAGTACTTC
size: once; J: TRBJ2-7; D: TRBD2; V: TRBV5-1; CDR3: CASSLASSGGYEQYF; DNA: TGCGCCAGCAGCTTGGCGTCTAGCGGGGGCTACGAGCAGTACTTC
size: .; J: TRBJ2-7; D: TRBD1; V: TRBV14; CDR3: CASSQVGTAIYEQYF; DNA: TGTGCCAGCAGCCAAGTCGGGACAGCAATCTACGAGCAGTACTTC
size: .; J: TRBJ1-1; D: .; V: TRBV10-3; CDR3: CAISPMGNTEAFF; DNA: TGTGCCATCAGTCCAATGGGGAACACTGAAGCTTTCTTT
size: .; J: TRBJ1-6; D: TRBD1; V: TRBV30; CDR3: CAWTRTGAPLLHF; DNA: TGTGCCTGGACAAGGACAGGAGCCCCCCTCCTCCACTTT
size: .; J: TRBJ2-6; D: .; V: TRBV14; CDR3: CASSQDLGAGANVLTF; DNA: TGTGCCAGCAGCCAAGATCTAGGGGCTGGGGCCAACGTCCTGACTTTC
size: .; J: TRBJ2-2; D: .; V: TRBV27; CDR3: CASADTGELFF; DNA: TGTGCCAGCGCGGACACCGGGGAGCTGTTTTTT
size: .; J: TRBJ2-3; D: .; V: TRBV29-1; CDR3: CSVDGSSSTDTQYF; DNA: TGCAGCGTTGATGGCTCCTCTAGCACAGATACGCAGTATTTT
size: .; J: TRBJ2-2; D: .; V: TRBV21-1; CDR3: CASRPGGKSGELFF; DNA: TGTGCCAGCAGGCCAGGGGGCAAGTCCGGGGAGCTGTTTTTT
size: .; J: TRBJ2-5; D: .; V: TRBV5-1; CDR3: CASSLGLPGRQETQYF; DNA: TGCGCCAGCAGCTTGGGTTTGCCGGGGCGCCAAGAGACCCAGTACTTC
size: .; J: TRBJ1-1; D: TRBD1; V: TRBV29-1; CDR3: CSVEDRGRFFHPEAFF; DNA: TGCAGCGTTGAGGACAGGGGGCGCTTCTTTCACCCTGAAGCTTTCTTT
size: once; J: TRBJ2-7; D: .; V: TRBV28; CDR3: CASSPGTTYEQYF; DNA: TGTGCCAGCAGCCCAGGGACGACCTACGAGCAGTACTTC
size: .; J: TRBJ2-3; D: TRBD1; V: TRBV5-8; CDR3: CASSLQGGTDTQYF; DNA: TGTGCCAGCAGCCTACAGGGGGGCACAGATACGCAGTATTTT
size: .; J: TRBJ2-3; D: TRBD2; V: TRBV5-1; CDR3: CASSLLASGSPRPITDTQYF; DNA: TGCGCCAGCAGCTTGCTCGCTAGCGGGAGTCCCCGACCCATCACAGATACGCAGTATTTT
size: .; J: TRBJ2-5; D: TRBD2; V: TRBV7-2; CDR3: CASSRGGPEETQYF; DNA: TGTGCCAGCAGCCGCGGGGGGCCTGAAGAGACCCAGTACTTC
size: .; J: TRBJ2-7; D: .; V: TRBV7-9; CDR3: CASSVYREDEQYF; DNA: TGTGCCAGCAGCGTGTACAGGGAGGACGAGCAGTACTTC
size: .; J: TRBJ2-1; D: TRBD2; V: TRBV4-2; CDR3: CASSQVSGRGDNEQFF; DNA: TGTGCCAGCAGCCAAGTCAGCGGGAGGGGCGACAATGAGCAGTTCTTC
size: .; J: TRBJ2-7; D: .; V: TRBV6-6; CDR3: CASSYSNQNYEQYF; DNA: TGTGCCAGCAGTTACTCAAACCAAAACTACGAGCAGTACTTC
size: .; J: TRBJ1-4; D: .; V: TRBV7-7; CDR3: CASSLAGEGSKLFF; DNA: TGTGCCAGCAGCTTAGCAGGGGAGGGGTCGAAACTGTTTTTT
size: .; J: TRBJ2-7; D: TRBD2; V: TRBV15; CDR3: CATSRTPPGLAAYEQYF; DNA: TGTGCCACCAGCAGAACGCCCCCGGGACTAGCGGCCTACGAGCAGTACTTC
size: .; J: TRBJ2-5; D: .; V: TRBV5-1; CDR3: CASSRQGTGETQYF; DNA: TGCGCCAGCAGCCGGCAAGGGACGGGGGAGACCCAGTACTTC
size: .; J: TRBJ2-2; D: TRBD2; V: TRBV7-9; CDR3: CASSIRTSGDNTGELFF; DNA: TGTGCCAGCAGCATCCGGACTAGCGGAGACAACACCGGGGAGCTGTTTTTT
size: .; J: TRBJ2-4; D: .; V: TRBV11-2; CDR3: CASSLDDGSVVKNIQYF; DNA: TGTGCCAGCAGCTTAGATGATGGGAGCGTCGTCAAAAACATTCAGTACTTC
size: .; J: TRBJ1-4; D: .; V: TRBV28; CDR3: CASSLTGLNEKLFF; DNA: TGTGCCAGCAGTTTAACAGGACTGAACGAAAAACTGTTTTTT
size: .; J: TRBJ2-7; D: .; V: TRBV7-9; CDR3: CASSPPGSYEQYF; DNA: TGTGCCAGCAGCCCTCCGGGGTCCTACGAGCAGTACTTC
size: .; J: TRBJ2-5; D: .; V: TRBV5-1; CDR3: CASSLDATQETQYF; DNA: TGCGCCAGCAGCTTGGACGCTACTCAAGAGACCCAGTACTTC
size: .; J: TRBJ1-1; D: .; V: TRBV7-9; CDR3: CASSSPNTEAFF; DNA: TGTGCCAGCAGCTCCCCTAACACTGAAGCTTTCTTT
size: .; J: TRBJ1-3; D: .; V: TRBV4-1; CDR3: CASSQPTGTGNTIYF; DNA: TGCGCCAGCAGCCAACCTACAGGAACTGGAAACACCATATATTTT
size: .; J: TRBJ2-2; D: TRBD2; V: TRBV11-2; CDR3: CASSYRIAGLAGGDGELFF; DNA: TGTGCCAGCAGCTACCGAATAGCGGGACTAGCGGGAGGGGACGGGGAGCTGTTTTTT
size: .; J: TRBJ2-6; D: .; V: TRBV5-8; CDR3: CASSPPRSGAGGANVLTF; DNA: TGTGCCAGCAGCCCGCCGCGATCGGGGGCTGGAGGGGCCAACGTCCTGACTTTC